This entry lists 17 T cell receptor beta chains sequenced from one sample in a study of T cell clonotyping in hematopoietic cell transplantation. The assay was immunoSEQ multiplex PCR, and TCRdb's table has in-frame clones only and misses some. The profile shows around 7,400 clones, more than 90% of them singletons. The sequences come from PBMCs, collected 30 days after allogeneic stem cell transplant. The receptors shown here come from a male patient aged 35-55 years who had an allogeneic stem cell transplant from a related donor, so the T cells may come from the graft donor. Some clones in this sample may be carry-over from other donors' samples.

This chain uses TRBV10-3 with TRBJ1-2, with a weak D call TRBD1 (5 bases). The CDR3 is made up of 15 amino acids. The germline V gene has CDR1 ENHRY and CDR2 SYGVKD. V was cut by 2 bases and J by 3 bases, with 13 bases left in between. This chain's CDR3 is CAISEPGTAYYGYTF. As DNA, the CDR3 is TGTGCCATCAGTGAGCCCGGGACTGCTTACTATGGCTACACCTTC.

The CDR3 loop reads CASSIDPQVNSPLHF. For the CDR3, the DNA is TGTGCCAGCAGTATAGACCCGCAAGTAAATTCACCCCTCCACTTT. V usage is TRBV6-1 and J usage is TRBJ1-6; no firm D call. The CDR3 totals 15 residues. Germline CDR1 and CDR2: MNHNS and SASEGT. V was pared by 5 bases and J by 7 bases, with 15 bases between.

The V call is TRBV29-1, the J call TRBJ1-2, with D perhaps TRBD1 (6 bases). This CDR3 is 11 amino acids long. CDR1 is SQVTM, CDR2 ANQGSEA, per germline. V was cut by 5 bases and J by 4 bases, with 8 bases left in between. CDR3 residues: CSVRGGYGYTF. CDR3 DNA sequence: TGCAGCGTTCGAGGGGGCTATGGCTACACCTTC. The entire variable domain, with the rest obtained from reference TRBV29-1 and TRBJ1-2, is as follows: SAVISQKPSRDICQRGTSLTIQCQVDSQVTMMFWYRQQPGQSLTLIATANQGSEATYESGFVIDKFPISRPNLTFSTLTVSNMSPEDSSIYLCSVRGGYGYTFGSGTRLTVV.

The chain recombines TRBV28 with TRBJ2-3; the D gene is possibly TRBD2 (5 bases). The CDR3 has 13 residues. V was cut by 5 bases and J by 0 bases, with 6 bases left in between. Germline V gene lookup returns CDR1 MDHEN and CDR2 SYDVKM. In DNA form, the CDR3 reads TGTGCCAGCAGTAGCGGTAGCACAGATACGCAGTATTTT. This encodes CASSSGSTDTQYF.

The CDR3 protein is CASSSNTEAFF. The DNA of the CDR3 is TGTGCCAGCAGTTCTAACACTGAAGCTTTCTTT. V gene TRBV6-5 combines with J gene TRBJ1-1; D uncertain. Between the trimmed V and J ends, which lost 4 bases and 2 bases, there was a span of 2 bases. The CDR3 is 11 residues long. The V gene's germline CDR1 is MNHEY and CDR2 SVGAGI.

J is TRBJ1-5 and V is TRBV10-3; TRBD1 matches 8 bases. The CDR3 is made up of 15 amino acids. Germline V gene data show CDR1 as ENHRY and CDR2 as SYGVKD. V gave up 3 bases and J gave up 6 bases; unmatched junction bases: 7. The CDR3 coding sequence is TGTGCCATCAGTGACGACGGACAGGGAGGTCAGCCCCAGCATTTT. This gives the protein CAISDDGQGGQPQHF.

The chain carries TRBV11-3 and TRBJ2-5, with D perhaps matching TRBD1 (6 bases). The CDR3 extends over 12 amino acids. The germline CDR1 and CDR2 sequences are SGHNT and YENEEA. V lost 5 bases to trimming and J lost 9 bases, with 13 bases between them. The CDR3: CASSRDTTAQYF. CDR3 DNA: TGTGCCAGCAGCCGGGACACCACAGCCCAGTACTTC.

The chain employs TRBV6-1 and TRBJ1-2, with TRBD1 matching over 7 bases. The J segment lost 4 bases and the V segment lost 4 bases, leaving 3 bases of the junction unmatched. The germline V gene has CDR1 MNHNS and CDR2 SASEGT. The CDR3 contains 13 residues. CDR3 residues: CASSGDRAYGYTF. The CDR3 coding sequence is TGTGCCAGCAGTGGGGACAGAGCCTATGGCTACACCTTC.

The chain is built from TRBV2 and TRBJ1-5; D is possibly TRBD1 (5 bases). The length of the CDR3 is 13 residues. Germline V gene data show CDR1 as SNHLY and CDR2 as FYNNEI. The V end lost 7 bases, the J end lost 3 bases, and 10 bases lay between the germline ends. CDR3 DNA: TGTGCCAGCATGGGGCAGAACAATCAGCCCCAGCATTTT. Protein: CASMGQNNQPQHF.

This chain uses TRBV9 with TRBJ1-2; D remains unclear. Germline V gene data show CDR1 as SGDLS and CDR2 as YYNGEE. Between the trimmed V and J ends, which lost 0 bases and 5 bases, there was a span of 8 bases. This CDR3 region has 13 residues. The CDR3 DNA reads as TGTGCCAGCAGCGTAGACGTGAATTATGGCTACACCTTC. It translates to CASSVDVNYGYTF. The whole variable domain, remainder taken from reference TRBV9 and TRBJ1-2, is DSGVTQTPKHLITATGQRVTLRCSPRSGDLSVYWYQQSLDQGLQFLIQYYNGEERAKGNILERFSAQQFPDLHSELNLSSLELGDSALYFCASSVDVNYGYTFGSGTRLTVV.

The rearrangement links TRBV10-3 to TRBJ2-2; 10 positions agree with TRBD2. Losses at the gene ends were 10 bases for V and 6 bases for J; bases not matched to a gene: 11. The CDR3 loop spans 15 amino acids. CDR1 and CDR2 from the germline V gene are ENHRY and SYGVKD. The CDR3 DNA reads TGTGCCACCGAACCCAGGCTAGCGGGGGCCGGGGAGCTGTTTTTT. This codes for CATEPRLAGAGELFF.

The gene calls are TRBV4-2 and TRBJ1-2; maybe TRBD1 (6 bases). The CDR3 covers 19 residues. Trimming cost V 0 bases and J 4 bases, with 24 bases left between them. Germline V gene lookup returns CDR1 LGHNA and CDR2 YNFKEQ. The CDR3: CASSQEGFGQTTEAYGYTF. In DNA form, the CDR3 reads TGTGCCAGCAGCCAAGAAGGATTCGGACAGACGACTGAGGCCTATGGCTACACCTTC.

The chain employs TRBV2 and TRBJ1-2, with TRBD1 matching 7 bases. Germline lookup yields CDR1 SNHLY and CDR2 FYNNEI. Germline trimming cut 10 bases from V and 4 bases from J; bases unmatched to any gene: 6. The CDR3 is 12 amino acids. This CDR3 reads CATGTAFYGYTF. CDR3 DNA: TGTGCCACAGGGACAGCTTTCTATGGCTACACCTTC.

The gene calls are TRBV11-2 and TRBJ1-3, with a weak D call TRBD1 (6 bases). This CDR3 is built from 15 residues. V lost 2 bases to trimming and J lost 3 bases, with 11 bases between them. The V gene's germline CDR1 is SGHAT and CDR2 FQNNGV. CDR3 coding DNA: TGTGCCAGCAGCTTAAGAACACAGGGTGGAAACACCATATATTTT. It codes for CASSLRTQGGNTIYF.

In this sample, this clone turned up a few times. The V gene is TRBV5-4, the J gene TRBJ1-2; 9 positions match TRBD1. The V and J ends lost 4 bases and 6 bases, in that order; junction bases with no gene match: 10. Germline V gene data show CDR1 as SGHNT and CDR2 as YYREEE (reference sequence). This CDR3 is built from 15 residues. The CDR3 is CASSGGQGLADGYTF. The CDR3 region has the DNA TGTGCCAGCAGCGGGGGACAGGGCCTTGCCGATGGCTACACCTTC.

J is TRBJ2-7 and V is TRBV30, with 8 nucleotides matching TRBD1. V trimming: 4 bases; J trimming: 5 bases; junction bases outside the gene matches: 10. The CDR3 covers 14 residues. In germline, CDR1 is GTSNPN, CDR2 SVGIG (reference sequence). CDR3 loop: CAWKTGVGYDEQYF. CDR3 bases: TGTGCCTGGAAGACAGGGGTTGGATACGACGAGCAGTACTTC.

In DNA, the CDR3 is TGTGCCAGCAGCCCCGGGGATAAACCGCACGAGCAGTACTTC. Translation gives CASSPGDKPHEQYF. V gene TRBV4-2 combines with J gene TRBJ2-7, with D perhaps TRBD2 (5 bases). Trimming shortened V by 4 bases and J by 5 bases, and 15 bases separated the two germline ends. The CDR3 spans 14 residues. Germline V gene lookup returns CDR1 LGHNA and CDR2 YNFKEQ.